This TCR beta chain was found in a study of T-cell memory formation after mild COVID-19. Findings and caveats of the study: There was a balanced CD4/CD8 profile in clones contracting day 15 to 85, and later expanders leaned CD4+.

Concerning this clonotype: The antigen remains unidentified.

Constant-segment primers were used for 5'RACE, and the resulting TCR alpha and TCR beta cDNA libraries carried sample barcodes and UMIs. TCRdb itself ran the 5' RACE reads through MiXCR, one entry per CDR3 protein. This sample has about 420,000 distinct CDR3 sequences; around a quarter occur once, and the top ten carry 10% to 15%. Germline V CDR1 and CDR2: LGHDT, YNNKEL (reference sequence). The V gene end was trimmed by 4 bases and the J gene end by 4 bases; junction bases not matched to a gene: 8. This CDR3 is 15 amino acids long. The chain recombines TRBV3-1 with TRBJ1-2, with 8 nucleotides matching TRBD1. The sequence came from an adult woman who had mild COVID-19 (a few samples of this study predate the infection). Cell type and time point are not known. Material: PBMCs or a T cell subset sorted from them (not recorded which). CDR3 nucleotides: TGTGCCAGCAGCCCTCGGACAGGGACACTCTATGGCTACACCTTC. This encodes CASSPRTGTLYGYTF.